The 3 T cell receptor beta chains listed next were all sequenced from one sample in a study of cytomegalovirus exposure and HLA in healthy donors. Primers: 60 Vbeta forward and 13 Jbeta reverse. Data came from immunoSEQ multiplex PCR; TCRdb stores just in-frame clones and leaves some out. The profile covers about 120,000 clones, with more than 60% appearing a single time and around 3.9% taken by the ten largest. Sample: PBMCs. These receptors all stem from a woman in her thirties or forties in good health and CMV-seronegative.

The V gene is TRBV18, the J gene TRBJ2-3, with 11 bases that match TRBD2. Germline CDR1 reads KGHSH; CDR2 reads LQKENI. CDR3 length equals 14 residues. Unmatched junction bases numbered 6, after V lost 8 bases and J lost 5 bases. The CDR3 here is CASDSGGARDTQYF. The CDR3 DNA reads as TGTGCCAGCGATAGCGGGGGGGCAAGAGATACGCAGTATTTT.

The table lists this clone with a few counts. This sequence joins TRBV10-3 and TRBJ2-7; TRBD2 agrees at 12 bases. The CDR3 loop spans 15 amino acids. After removal of 10 bases from V and 6 bases from J, the junction contained 13 bases not matched to a gene. The germline V gene has CDR1 ENHRY and CDR2 SYGVKD. For the CDR3, the DNA is TGTGCCAACGGACTAGCGGGAAAAGCTGCGGGCGAGCAGTACTTC. It yields the protein CANGLAGKAAGEQYF.

The chain has TRBV10-3 and TRBJ1-5; 8 positions match TRBD1. The CDR3 runs to 15 residues. CDR1 ENHRY and CDR2 SYGVKD come from the germline V gene. J was trimmed by 4 bases and V by 5 bases; bases with no gene match: 7. CDR3 residues: CAISPAGGSNQPQHF. DNA for the CDR3: TGTGCCATCAGTCCAGCAGGGGGCTCAAATCAGCCCCAGCATTTT.